A selection of T cell receptor beta chains follows, all from one sample in a study of blood T cell repertoires in COVID-19. Sequencing was performed with immunoSEQ multiplex PCR; in TCRdb, only in-frame clones are kept and a portion is missing. The sample lists some 140,000 clones, around 82% occurring once. The sequencing input was peripheral blood. The receptors here all came from a man in his fifties or sixties with COVID-19, enrolled during active disease. CDR3s include the opening cysteine and the closing phenylalanine or tryptophan. The order of the fields is J gene, clone size, D gene, V gene, CDR3 DNA, CDR3 protein. D genes are given only for firm matches. Expanded clones get a size class; other rows say once, few or many, or leave the size out.

>TRBJ1-2|few|TRBD1|TRBV11-3
TGTGCCAGCAGCAACCGAGGGGGCACCAACTATGGCTACACCTTC
CASSNRGGTNYGYTF
>TRBJ1-2|.|TRBD1|TRBV15
TGTGCCACCAGCAGTCGGGACAGGGGAGCCAAAAGCTATGGCTACACCTTC
CATSSRDRGAKSYGYTF
>TRBJ2-7|.|TRBD2|TRBV3-1/TRBV3-2
TGTGCCAGCAGCCAATTACGGGTAGCGGGAGCCTACGAGCAGTACTTC
CASSQLRVAGAYEQYF
>TRBJ1-1|.|.|TRBV7-2
TGTGCCAGCAGCTTAGAGCGTAGGGGGTTCAACACTGAAGCTTTCTTT
CASSLERRGFNTEAFF
>TRBJ2-3|.|TRBD1|TRBV6-5
TGTGCCAGCAGTTCTACAGGGGCCCCCGGCGATACGCAGTATTTT
CASSSTGAPGDTQYF
>TRBJ1-5|.|TRBD1|TRBV10-3
TGTGCCATCAGTGAGTCGCAACAGGGGGGCAATCAGCCCCAGCATTTT
CAISESQQGGNQPQHF
>TRBJ1-1|.|.|TRBV5-1
TGCGCCAGCAGCAAGACGCTCCAGGCGGGGGACACTGAAGCTTTCTTT
CASSKTLQAGDTEAFF
>TRBJ2-1|few|TRBD2|TRBV5-1
TGCGCCAGCAGCCGACTAGCGGGAGGTGGGGAGCAGTTCTTC
CASSRLAGGGEQFF
>TRBJ1-2|.|.|TRBV27
TGTGCCAGCAGTTTAAAGCCCAGGGACTATGGCTACACCTTC
CASSLKPRDYGYTF
>TRBJ2-7|.|TRBD1|TRBV4-3
TGCGCCAGCAGCAGGACAGGGGGCGTTTACGAGCAGTACTTC
CASSRTGGVYEQYF
>TRBJ1-2|few|TRBD1|TRBV18
TGTGCCAGCTCACCTGTACAGGGGGAACATGGCTACACCTTC
CASSPVQGEHGYTF
>TRBJ1-3|.|.|TRBV11-2
TGTGCCAGCAGCTTCGGGGGGCTAAGGGGAAACACCATATATTTT
CASSFGGLRGNTIYF
>TRBJ2-2|.|.|TRBV9
TGTGCCAGCAGCACCCGGGGGAGTCAGAACACCGGGGAGCTGTTTTTT
CASSTRGSQNTGELFF
>TRBJ1-5|.|.|TRBV6-2/TRBV6-3
TGTGCCAGCAGCTTACCACTTCAGCCCCAGCATTTT
CASSLPLQPQHF
>TRBJ2-3|.|.|TRBV20-1
TGCAGTCCCCCGGTCACAGATACGCAGTATTTT
CSPPVTDTQYF
>TRBJ2-1|many|.|TRBV5-1
TGCGCCACCCCAACGAGGTTCTTC
CATPTRFF
>TRBJ2-2|.|.|TRBV19
TGTGCCAGTAGAAAATCGTCGAGCAGGGACTTAACCGGGGAGCTGTTTTTT
CASRKSSSRDLTGELFF
>TRBJ2-1|once|.|TRBV6-2/TRBV6-3
TGTGCCAGCAGTTCCGGGTACAATGAGCAGTTCTTC
CASSSGYNEQFF
>TRBJ2-4|once|.|TRBV6-6
TGTGCCAGCTCTGATCCGGGAGACCCAAACATTCAGTACTTC
CASSDPGDPNIQYF
>TRBJ2-3|.|.|TRBV9
TGTGCCAGCAGCGTAGTCAGCGGTGGCAATACGCAGTATTTT
CASSVVSGGNTQYF
>TRBJ1-2|.|.|TRBV6-6
TGTGCCAGCAGTTACACACCGCACCAGTATGGCTACACCTTC
CASSYTPHQYGYTF
>TRBJ1-3|.|.|TRBV29-1
TGCAGCGTTGAATCGGGGTTAAACGGTAGCTCTGGAAACACCATATATTTT
CSVESGLNGSSGNTIYF
>TRBJ1-2|.|.|TRBV19
TGTGCCAGTCAAATACAGGGAGATCTTGGGTATGGCTACACCTTC
CASQIQGDLGYGYTF
>TRBJ2-2|few|TRBD1|TRBV6-2/TRBV6-3
TGTGCCAGCAGCAAAGTCACAGGGGCCGGGGAGCTGTTTTTT
CASSKVTGAGELFF
>TRBJ1-1|.|.|TRBV11-2
TGTGCCAGCAGCCGGACAGCTTCATGGAACACTGAAGCTTTCTTT
CASSRTASWNTEAFF
>TRBJ1-5|.|.|TRBV6-2/TRBV6-3
TGTGCCAGCAGTAGGACAACTAGCAATCAGCCCCAGCATTTT
CASSRTTSNQPQHF
>TRBJ2-1|few|.|TRBV4-2
TGTGCCAGCAGCCAAGATCTAGGGGTTAGCTCCTACAATGAGCAGTTCTTC
CASSQDLGVSSYNEQFF
>TRBJ1-2|few|.|TRBV10-3
TGTGCCATCACCACGGACTCTAACTATGGCTACACCTTC
CAITTDSNYGYTF
>TRBJ2-4|.|.|TRBV21-1
TGTGCCAGCAGCAACTCGGACTGGGTAGCCAAAAACATTCAGTACTTC
CASSNSDWVAKNIQYF
>TRBJ1-4|.|.|TRBV9
TGTGCCAGCAGCGTTGGATCGGCTCTCCTCGGGATCCAGGGGGAAAAACTGTTTTTT
CASSVGSALLGIQGEKLFF
>TRBJ1-1|.|.|TRBV11-3
TGTGCCAGCATAAATTCGGGCACTGAAGCTTTCTTT
CASINSGTEAFF
>TRBJ1-1|once|.|TRBV11-3
TGTGCCAGCAGCCCGACAGGAGTGAACACTGAAGCTTTCTTT
CASSPTGVNTEAFF
>TRBJ1-2|once|.|TRBV16
TGTGCCAGCAGCCAATCCAGGGATGGCTACACCTTC
CASSQSRDGYTF
>TRBJ1-6|.|.|TRBV7-9
TGTGCCAGCAGCTTAGATCTGGGCCTGTTACCACCCCTCCACTTT
CASSLDLGLLPPLHF
>TRBJ1-2|.|.|TRBV13
TGTGCCAGCAGCTTAGGACGGGTATATGGCTACACCTTC
CASSLGRVYGYTF
>TRBJ2-7|.|TRBD2|TRBV6-4
TGTGCCAGCAGTATGAGGGAGGGTGAAGAGCAGTACTTC
CASSMREGEEQYF
>TRBJ2-5|once|.|TRBV6-5
TGTGCCAGCAGTTCCCCCGCGGGATGGGGCCAAGAGACCCAGTACTTC
CASSSPAGWGQETQYF
>TRBJ2-7|.|.|TRBV7-8
TGTGCCAGCAGCTTAGAAGGTGGAGCTCGGGAGCAGTACTTC
CASSLEGGAREQYF
>TRBJ2-7|.|.|TRBV6-5
TGTGCCAGCAGTTACATGGACAGCAACTCCTACGAGCAGTACTTC
CASSYMDSNSYEQYF
>TRBJ1-2|once|TRBD1|TRBV5-6
TGTGCCAGCAGCTTGGCATGGACAGGGGGGGATGGCTACACCTTC
CASSLAWTGGDGYTF
>TRBJ1-1|.|TRBD1|TRBV11-2
TGTGCCAGCAGCTCTGGGACAGGCTGGAACACTGAAGCTTTCTTT
CASSSGTGWNTEAFF
>TRBJ1-1|once|.|TRBV28
TGTGCCAGCAGTTTGGGGGGGCGCGGGGGTGAAGCTTTCTTT
CASSLGGRGGEAFF
>TRBJ1-3|.|.|TRBV19
TGTGCCACCCGAATCCGAGACTCTGGAAACACCATATATTTT
CATRIRDSGNTIYF